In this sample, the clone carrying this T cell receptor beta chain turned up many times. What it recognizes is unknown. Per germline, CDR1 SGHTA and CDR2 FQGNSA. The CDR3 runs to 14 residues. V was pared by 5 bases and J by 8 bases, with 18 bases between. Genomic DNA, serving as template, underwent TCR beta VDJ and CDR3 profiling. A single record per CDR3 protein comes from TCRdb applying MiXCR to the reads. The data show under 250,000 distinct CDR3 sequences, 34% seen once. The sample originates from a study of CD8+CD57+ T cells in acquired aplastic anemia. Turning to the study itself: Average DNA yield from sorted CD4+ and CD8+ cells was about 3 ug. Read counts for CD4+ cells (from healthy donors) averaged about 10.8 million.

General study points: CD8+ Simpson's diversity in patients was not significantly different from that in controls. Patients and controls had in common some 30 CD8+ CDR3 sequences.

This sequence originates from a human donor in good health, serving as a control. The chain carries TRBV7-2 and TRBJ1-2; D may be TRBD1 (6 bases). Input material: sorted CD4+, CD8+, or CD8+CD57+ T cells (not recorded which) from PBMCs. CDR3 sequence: CASSLFRDIEGYTF. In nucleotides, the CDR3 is TGTGCCAGCAGCCTTTTTAGGGACATCGAAGGCTACACCTTC. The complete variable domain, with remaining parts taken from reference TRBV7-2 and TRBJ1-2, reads GAGVSQSPSNKVTEKGKDVELRCDPISGHTALYWYRQSLGQGLEFLIYFQGNSAPDKSGLPSDRFSAERTGGSVSTLTIQRTQQEDSAVYLCASSLFRDIEGYTFGSGTRLTVV.